The sequence of this T cell receptor beta chain was determined in a study of monozygotic twins with inflammatory bowel disease. Total RNA, at 3,500 to 4,000 ng, went into every TCR library. Reprocessing the 5' RACE reads, TCRdb reports a single entry for every CDR3 protein and omits DNA. The sample includes about 140,000 distinct CDR3 sequences. Study-level results: Lower sharing of clonotypes with other individuals was seen in IBD patients than in healthy twins. This was most marked in patients showing signs of disease activity.

Concerning this clonotype: Antigen: not known.

The CDR3 extends over 11 amino acids. Germline CDR1 MNHNY, CDR2 SVGAGI (reference sequence). Phlebotomy per donor yielded a single 2.5 ml blood sample. Whole blood supplied total RNA, and T cells were not sorted. The sample taken for sequencing was blood. This TCR was recovered from a human donor with ulcerative colitis or Crohn's disease, or a healthy co-twin of an affected twin (not recorded which). The rearrangement links TRBV6-6 to TRBJ1-1; TCRdb's D call of TRBD1 is untestable without DNA. CDR3 region: CASSSGGEAFF.